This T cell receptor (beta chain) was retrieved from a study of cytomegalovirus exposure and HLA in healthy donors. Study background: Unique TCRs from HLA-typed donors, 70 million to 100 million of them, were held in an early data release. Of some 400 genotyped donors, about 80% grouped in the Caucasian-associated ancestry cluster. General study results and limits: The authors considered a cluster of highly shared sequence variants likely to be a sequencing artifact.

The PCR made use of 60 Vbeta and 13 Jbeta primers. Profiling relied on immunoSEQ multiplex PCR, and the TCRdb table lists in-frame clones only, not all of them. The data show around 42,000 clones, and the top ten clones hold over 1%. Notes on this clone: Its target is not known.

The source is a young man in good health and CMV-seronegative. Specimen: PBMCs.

CDR3 bases: TGCGCCAGCAGCCAAGGCAGGGCGGACTCCTACGAGCAGTACTTC. It translates to CASSQGRADSYEQYF. V is TRBV4-3 and J is TRBJ2-7, with D possibly TRBD1 on 5 matching bases. Trimming removed 1 base at V and 0 bases at J, with 10 bases between. The CDR3 loop spans 15 amino acids. The V gene's germline CDR1 is LGHNA and CDR2 YSLEER.